These 27 T cell receptor beta chains originate from one sample sequenced in a study of brain T cells in children with intractable seizures. Data came from immunoSEQ multiplex PCR; TCRdb stores just in-frame clones and leaves some out. This table holds under 400,000 clones, 93% found once. Time point denoted: blood from clinic visit 5 months post-surgery; TSC patient then seizure free. Sequences were derived from peripheral blood, sampled roughly 5 months after surgery. The receptors originated from a boy under two years old with tuberous sclerosis and intractable seizures.

The CDR3: CASSVDRGQDNEQFF. The CDR3 DNA is TGTGCCAGTAGTGTCGACAGGGGGCAGGACAATGAGCAGTTCTTC. The chain carries TRBV19 and TRBJ2-1; TRBD1 matches 10 bases. This CDR3 has 15 residues. V shed 5 bases and J 5 bases; nucleotides not matched to a gene: 6. Looked up from germline, CDR1 is LNHDA and CDR2 is SQIVND (reference sequence).

The chain couples TRBV5-1 to TRBJ2-7; perhaps TRBD2 as D (7 bases). This CDR3 comprises 13 residues. V lost 7 bases, J lost 7 bases, and 18 bases lay in between. CDR1 and CDR2 from the germline V gene are SGHRS and YFSETQ. As DNA, the CDR3 is TGCGCCAGCGGTATAGGGGGGGGCGAAGAGCAGTACTTC. This encodes CASGIGGGEEQYF. Full variable domain (missing parts from reference TRBV5-1 and TRBJ2-7): KAGVTQTPRYLIKTRGQQVTLSCSPISGHRSVSWYQQTPGQGLQFLFEYFSETQRNKGNFPGRFSGRQFSNSRSEMNVSTLELGDSALYLCASGIGGGEEQYFGPGTRLTVT.

The chain carries TRBV7-9 and TRBJ2-2; the D is unclear. Germline V gives CDR1 SEHNR, CDR2 FQNEAQ (reference sequence). CDR3 size: 17 residues. Trimming took 2 bases from V and 5 from J, leaving 18 bases between them. CDR3 nucleotide sequence: TGTGCCAGCAGCTTATTTATAAGGCAAGGAGAGACCGGGGAGCTGTTTTTT. Its translation: CASSLFIRQGETGELFF.

J is TRBJ2-1 and V is TRBV7-6; D is ambiguous. The CDR3 loop spans 13 amino acids. The V end was cut by 1 base, the J end by 4 bases, with 5 bases between. Germline V CDR1 and CDR2: SGHVS, FNYEAQ. Here the CDR3 DNA reads TGTGCCAGCAGCTTAGGGCCTTACAATGAGCAGTTCTTC. It encodes CASSLGPYNEQFF.

The J gene is TRBJ2-5, the V gene TRBV6-5; D unclear. This CDR3 is 14 amino acids long. The germline V gene has CDR1 MNHEY and CDR2 SVGAGI. Trimming left V 1 base short and J 1 base short, with 7 bases between. CDR3: CASSYLPSQETQYF. DNA of the CDR3: TGTGCCAGCAGTTACTTGCCTAGCCAAGAGACCCAGTACTTC.

This rearrangement joins TRBV27 to TRBJ2-4; 8 nucleotides match TRBD1. The CDR3 has 17 residues. Trimming removed 6 bases from V and 0 bases from J; junction bases left unmatched: 10. Per germline, CDR1 MNHEY and CDR2 SMNVEV (reference sequence). CDR3 sequence reads: CASSPTKQGVAKNIQYF. In DNA, the CDR3 is TGTGCCAGCAGCCCGACAAAACAGGGGGTAGCCAAAAACATTCAGTACTTC.

V usage is TRBV30 and J usage is TRBJ2-5, with 8 bases fitting TRBD2. The V segment lost 4 bases and the J segment 1 base; nucleotides outside the gene matches: 11. The CDR3 consists of 16 residues. Germline V gene lookup returns CDR1 GTSNPN and CDR2 SVGIG (reference sequence). As DNA, the CDR3 is TGTGCCTGGAAAGCGGCTAGCGGGTTACCCCAAGAGACCCAGTACTTC. Protein product: CAWKAASGLPQETQYF.

The chain is built from TRBV7-6 and TRBJ2-1; D possibly matches TRBD1 or TRBD2 (5 bases each). The CDR3 is 13 residues long. The germline V gene encodes CDR1 SGHVS and CDR2 FNYEAQ. Trimming shortened V by 3 bases and J by 7 bases, and 10 bases separated the two germline ends. The chain's CDR3 is CASSLGDGNEQFF. CDR3 bases: TGTGCCAGCAGCTTGGGGGACGGAAATGAGCAGTTCTTC.

V gene TRBV30 combines with J gene TRBJ1-2; TRBD1 aligns across 7 bases. The germline CDR1 and CDR2 sequences are GTSNPN and SVGIG (reference sequence). V was pared by 2 bases and J by 4 bases, with 10 bases of the junction left unmatched. This CDR3 is 15 amino acids long. The CDR3 here is CAWSSAGTDIYGYTF. The CDR3 nucleotides read TGTGCCTGGAGTTCCGCCGGGACAGACATCTATGGCTACACCTTC.

This sequence joins TRBV5-1 and TRBJ2-2, with TRBD2 matching over 10 bases. The CDR3 has 15 residues. Germline V gene lookup returns CDR1 SGHRS and CDR2 YFSETQ. V trimming: 0 bases; J trimming: 10 bases; junction bases outside the gene matches: 6. CDR3 region: CASSLGLAGLVELFF. The CDR3 coding sequence is TGCGCCAGCAGCTTGGGACTAGCGGGTTTGGTGGAGCTGTTTTTT. Filled out from reference TRBV5-1 and TRBJ2-2, the complete variable domain reads KAGVTQTPRYLIKTRGQQVTLSCSPISGHRSVSWYQQTPGQGLQFLFEYFSETQRNKGNFPGRFSGRQFSNSRSEMNVSTLELGDSALYLCASSLGLAGLVELFFGEGSRLTVL.

V and J are TRBV27 and TRBJ2-7, with 13 nucleotides matching TRBD2. The length of the CDR3 is 16 residues. V gave up 5 bases and J gave up 4 bases; unmatched junction bases: 8. Germline CDR1 and CDR2: MNHEY and SMNVEV (reference sequence). Here the CDR3 DNA reads TGTGCCAGCAGTGCCACCGGGACTAGCGGGGTTTACGAGCAGTACTTC. It is translated as CASSATGTSGVYEQYF.

This rearrangement joins TRBV15 to TRBJ2-3, with D possibly being TRBD2 (5 bases). This CDR3 spans 15 amino acids. The germline CDR1 and CDR2 sequences are LNHNV and YYDKDF (reference sequence). V lost 0 bases to trimming and J lost 5 bases, with 12 bases between them. The chain's CDR3 is CATSRDMSAGDTQYF. The CDR3 coding sequence is TGTGCCACCAGCAGAGATATGAGCGCGGGAGATACGCAGTATTTT.

The chain links TRBV7-9 to TRBJ2-7; 9 bases map to TRBD2. CDR3 size: 16 residues. In germline, CDR1 is SEHNR, CDR2 FQNEAQ (reference sequence). Trimming took 1 base from V and 5 from J; bases not matched to a gene: 9. The CDR3 sequence: CASSLVAGGPRNEQYF. CDR3 bases: TGTGCCAGCAGCTTAGTCGCGGGAGGGCCTAGAAACGAGCAGTACTTC.

This sequence joins TRBV7-2 and TRBJ1-4; weak D call: TRBD1 (5 bases). Trimming removed 5 bases at V and 4 bases at J, with 11 bases between. The germline V gene has CDR1 SGHTA and CDR2 FQGNSA. The CDR3 is 14 amino acids. As DNA, the CDR3 is TGTGCCAGCAGCCCGGGACCCTATAATGAAAAACTGTTTTTT. It specifies CASSPGPYNEKLFF.

This chain uses TRBV5-1 with TRBJ2-5; unclear D gene. The CDR3 is 16 amino acids. Trimming cost V 4 bases and J 3 bases, with 19 bases left between them. Germline V gives CDR1 SGHRS, CDR2 YFSETQ. The CDR3 sequence: CASSLLGGGVEETQYF. The CDR3 DNA sequence: TGCGCCAGCAGCCTCCTTGGTGGCGGAGTTGAAGAGACCCAGTACTTC.

The chain links TRBV6-5 to TRBJ2-2, with unresolved D. The CDR3 length is 15 residues. Germline V CDR1 and CDR2: MNHEY, SVGAGI. Trimming shortened V by 7 bases and J by 5 bases, and 17 bases separated the two germline ends. CDR3 sequence reads: CASIRSSSVTGELFF. The DNA of the CDR3 is TGTGCCAGCATTCGCTCATCCTCGGTAACCGGGGAGCTGTTTTTT.

In nucleotides, the CDR3 is TGCAGCGTTGACTTAGCGCCGAGCTCCTACGAGCAGTACTTC. Its protein product is CSVDLAPSSYEQYF. This sequence joins TRBV29-1 and TRBJ2-7, with TRBD2 as a possible D gene (5 bases). The germline V and J ends were trimmed by 3 bases and 0 bases, with 12 bases remaining between them. Germline V CDR1 and CDR2: SQVTM, ANQGSEA. The CDR3 sequence is 14 residues long.

The chain couples TRBV27 to TRBJ2-5, with D possibly TRBD1 on 5 matching bases. The V gene lost 6 bases and the J gene lost 7 bases, with 18 bases spanning the gap. Germline CDR1 reads MNHEY; CDR2 reads SMNVEV (reference sequence). This CDR3 spans 14 amino acids. The CDR3 reads CASRSLDSDGTQYF. CDR3 in DNA: TGTGCCAGCAGGTCGCTCGACAGCGACGGGACCCAGTACTTC.

CDR3 residues: CASSTGMSNQPQHF. CDR3 DNA sequence: TGTGCCAGCAGTACAGGGATGAGCAATCAGCCCCAGCATTTT. The chain joins TRBV27 to TRBJ1-5; TRBD1 is a possible D gene (6 bases). From germline, CDR1 is MNHEY and CDR2 SMNVEV (reference sequence). This CDR3 region has 14 residues. Deletions cut 5 bases from V and 1 base from J, with 9 bases between.

This clone was observed a handful of times. This chain uses TRBV6-5 with TRBJ2-7; D is uncertain. CDR3 length: 11 amino acids. The germline V gene has CDR1 MNHEY and CDR2 SVGAGI. Trimming pared 5 bases from V and 6 bases from J, leaving 8 bases between. The CDR3 nucleotides are TGTGCCAGCAGTCGCCTCGGCGAGCAGTACTTC. Encoded protein: CASSRLGEQYF.

The V call is TRBV2, the J call TRBJ2-2; weak D call: TRBD1 (6 bases). The CDR3 is 13 residues long. The V end was cut by 10 bases, the J end by 2 bases, with 11 bases between. Germline CDR1 SNHLY, CDR2 FYNNEI. CDR3 residues: CAMLQGNTGELFF. The CDR3 coding sequence is TGTGCCATGCTACAGGGAAACACCGGGGAGCTGTTTTTT.

This clone was counted a few times. The chain has TRBV7-6 and TRBJ2-3; 10 bases are shared with TRBD2. This CDR3 comprises 16 residues. Trimming removed 2 bases from V and 5 bases from J; junction bases left unmatched: 7. Germline lookup yields CDR1 SGHVS and CDR2 FNYEAQ. The CDR3 loop reads CASSLQREGQRDTQYF. The CDR3 DNA follows: TGTGCCAGCAGCTTACAGCGGGAGGGCCAAAGAGATACGCAGTATTTT.

CDR3 in amino acids: CATREGNGNTIYF. The CDR3 DNA follows: TGTGCCACCCGAGAGGGGAATGGAAACACCATATATTTT. The chain links TRBV6-5 to TRBJ1-3, with D possibly matching TRBD1 (5 bases). The V gene's germline CDR1 is MNHEY and CDR2 SVGAGI. The CDR3 is 13 residues long. V shed 10 bases and J shed 3 bases, with 13 bases lying between them.

The chain employs TRBV3-1 (or the pseudogene TRBV3-2) and TRBJ1-5; no reliable D call. The CDR3 consists of 18 residues. Trimming took 4 bases from V and 3 from J, leaving 22 bases between them. Germline V gene sequence: CDR1 LGHDT, CDR2 YNNKEL (reference sequence). In DNA form, the CDR3 reads TGTGCCAGCAGCCCTACTCCCTGGACTTCCTGGGACAATCAGCCCCAGCATTTT. It yields the protein CASSPTPWTSWDNQPQHF.

This sequence joins TRBV24-1 and TRBJ2-1, with 9 bases aligning to TRBD2. The CDR3 covers 15 residues. The germline gives CDR1 KGHDR, CDR2 SFDVKD. J lost 4 bases, V lost 3 bases, and 3 bases had no gene match. This chain's CDR3 is CATSDRLAEYNEQFF. In nucleotides, the CDR3 is TGTGCCACCAGTGATAGACTAGCGGAATACAATGAGCAGTTCTTC.

V usage is TRBV7-9 and J usage is TRBJ2-1; D possibly matches TRBD1 or TRBD2 (5 bases each). Between the trimmed V and J ends, which lost 5 bases and 0 bases, there was a span of 17 bases. CDR3 length equals 17 residues. Per germline, CDR1 SEHNR and CDR2 FQNEAQ (reference sequence). The CDR3 DNA reads as TGTGCCAGCAGCCTTGAGTCTAGGGGAGTCTCCTACAATGAGCAGTTCTTC. Protein sequence: CASSLESRGVSYNEQFF.

The chain recombines TRBV7-9 with TRBJ1-3; no clear D gene. Trimming shortened V by 1 base and J by 0 bases, and 10 bases separated the two germline ends. Germline V gene data show CDR1 as SEHNR and CDR2 as FQNEAQ (reference sequence). The CDR3 covers 16 residues. In nucleotides, the CDR3 is TGTGCCAGCAGCTTAGGGGAGAGTGCCTCTGGAAACACCATATATTTT. Protein: CASSLGESASGNTIYF.